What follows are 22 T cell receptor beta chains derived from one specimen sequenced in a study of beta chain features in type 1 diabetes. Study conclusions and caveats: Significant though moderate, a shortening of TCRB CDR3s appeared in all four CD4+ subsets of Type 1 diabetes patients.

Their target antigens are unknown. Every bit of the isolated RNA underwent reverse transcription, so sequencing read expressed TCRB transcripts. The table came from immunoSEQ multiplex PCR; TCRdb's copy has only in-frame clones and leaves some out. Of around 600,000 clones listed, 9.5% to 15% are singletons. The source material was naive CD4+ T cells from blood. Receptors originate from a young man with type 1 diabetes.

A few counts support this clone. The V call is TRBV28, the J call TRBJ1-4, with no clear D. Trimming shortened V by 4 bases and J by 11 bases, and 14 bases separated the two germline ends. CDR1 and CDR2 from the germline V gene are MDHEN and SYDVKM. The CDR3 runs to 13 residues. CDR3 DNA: TGTGCCAGCAGTTCCAAAGCCGTCGGGAAACTGTTTTTT. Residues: CASSSKAVGKLFF.

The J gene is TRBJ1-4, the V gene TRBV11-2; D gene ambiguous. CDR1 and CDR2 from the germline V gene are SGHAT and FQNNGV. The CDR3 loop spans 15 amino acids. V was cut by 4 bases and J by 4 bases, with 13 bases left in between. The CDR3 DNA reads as TGTGCCAGCAGCTCCACCTGGGCCGTTAATGAAAAACTGTTTTTT. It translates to CASSSTWAVNEKLFF. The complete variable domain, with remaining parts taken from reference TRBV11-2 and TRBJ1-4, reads EAGVAQSPRYKIIEKRQSVAFWCNPISGHATLYWYQQILGQGPKLLIQFQNNGVVDDSQLPKDRFSAERLKGVDSTLKIQPAKLEDSAVYLCASSSTWAVNEKLFFGSGTQLSVL.

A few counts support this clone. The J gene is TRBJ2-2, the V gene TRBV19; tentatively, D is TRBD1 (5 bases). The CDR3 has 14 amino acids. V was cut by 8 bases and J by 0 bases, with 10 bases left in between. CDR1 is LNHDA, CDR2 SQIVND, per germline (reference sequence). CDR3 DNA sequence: TGTGCCAGTCGACAGCTTTCGAACACCGGGGAGCTGTTTTTT. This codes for CASRQLSNTGELFF.

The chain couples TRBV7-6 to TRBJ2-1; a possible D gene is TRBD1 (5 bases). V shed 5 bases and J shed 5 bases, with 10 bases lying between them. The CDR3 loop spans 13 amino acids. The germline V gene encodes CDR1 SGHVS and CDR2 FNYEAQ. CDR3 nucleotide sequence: TGTGCCAGCAGCCGAATGACAGACAATGAGCAGTTCTTC. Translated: CASSRMTDNEQFF. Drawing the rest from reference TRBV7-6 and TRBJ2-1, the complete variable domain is GAGVSQSPRYKVTKRGQDVALRCDPISGHVSLYWYRQALGQGPEFLTYFNYEAQQDKSGLPNDRFSAERPEGSISTLTIQRTEQRDSAMYRCASSRMTDNEQFFGPGTRLTVL.

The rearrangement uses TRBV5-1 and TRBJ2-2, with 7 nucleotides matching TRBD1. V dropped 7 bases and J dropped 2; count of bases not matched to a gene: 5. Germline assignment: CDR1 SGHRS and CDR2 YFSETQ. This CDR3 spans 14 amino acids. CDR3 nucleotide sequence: TGCGCCAGCCTTAGGGACAGCAACACCGGGGAGCTGTTTTTT. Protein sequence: CASLRDSNTGELFF.

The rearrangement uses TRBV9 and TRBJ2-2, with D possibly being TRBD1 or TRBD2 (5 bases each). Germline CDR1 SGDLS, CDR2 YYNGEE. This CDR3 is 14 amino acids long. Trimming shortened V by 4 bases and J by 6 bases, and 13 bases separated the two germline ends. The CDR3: CASSPRGAAGELFF. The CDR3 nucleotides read TGTGCCAGCAGCCCCCGAGGGGCCGCCGGGGAGCTGTTTTTT.

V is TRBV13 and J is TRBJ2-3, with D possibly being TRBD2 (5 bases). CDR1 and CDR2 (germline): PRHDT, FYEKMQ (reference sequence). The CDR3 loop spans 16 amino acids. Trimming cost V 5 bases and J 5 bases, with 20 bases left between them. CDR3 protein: CASSPPWYRGEDTQYF. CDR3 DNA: TGTGCCAGCAGCCCCCCATGGTATCGGGGAGAAGATACGCAGTATTTT.

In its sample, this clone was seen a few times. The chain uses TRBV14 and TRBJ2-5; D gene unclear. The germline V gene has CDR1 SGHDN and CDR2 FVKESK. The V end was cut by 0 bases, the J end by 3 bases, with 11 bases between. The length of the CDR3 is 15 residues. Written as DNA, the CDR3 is TGTGCCAGCAGCCAAGATCGGCAGAGTAAAGAGACCCAGTACTTC. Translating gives CASSQDRQSKETQYF.

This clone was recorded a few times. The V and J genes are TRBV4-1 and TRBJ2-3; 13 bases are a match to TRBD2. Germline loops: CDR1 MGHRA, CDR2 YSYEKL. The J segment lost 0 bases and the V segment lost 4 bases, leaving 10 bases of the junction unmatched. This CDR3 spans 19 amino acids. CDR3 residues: CASSRATGTSGESTDTQYF. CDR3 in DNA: TGCGCCAGCAGCCGCGCAACCGGGACTAGCGGGGAGAGCACAGATACGCAGTATTTT.

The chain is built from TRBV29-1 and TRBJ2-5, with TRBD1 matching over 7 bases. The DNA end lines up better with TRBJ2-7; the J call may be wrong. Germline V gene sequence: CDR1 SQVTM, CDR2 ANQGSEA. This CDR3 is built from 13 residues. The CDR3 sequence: CSVGRGQSYEQYF. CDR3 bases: TGCAGCGTTGGCCGGGGACAGAGCTACGAGCAGTACTTC.

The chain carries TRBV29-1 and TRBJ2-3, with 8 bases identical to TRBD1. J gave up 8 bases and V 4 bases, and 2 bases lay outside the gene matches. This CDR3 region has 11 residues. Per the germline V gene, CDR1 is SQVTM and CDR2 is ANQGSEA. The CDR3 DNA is TGCAGCGTTGCCACAGGGGGTACGCAGTATTTT. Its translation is CSVATGGTQYF.

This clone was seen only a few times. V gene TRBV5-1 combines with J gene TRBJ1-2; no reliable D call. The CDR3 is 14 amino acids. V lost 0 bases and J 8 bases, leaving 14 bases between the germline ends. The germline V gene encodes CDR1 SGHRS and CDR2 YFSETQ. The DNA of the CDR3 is TGCGCCAGCAGCTTGGCGTCCGAGGGATCCGGCTACACCTTC. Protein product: CASSLASEGSGYTF.

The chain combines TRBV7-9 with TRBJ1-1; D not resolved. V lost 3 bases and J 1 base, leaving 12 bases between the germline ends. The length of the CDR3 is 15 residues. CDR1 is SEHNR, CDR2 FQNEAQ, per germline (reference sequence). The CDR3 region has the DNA TGTGCCAGCAGCTTCCTGGATCGGAGGAACACTGAAGCTTTCTTT. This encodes CASSFLDRRNTEAFF. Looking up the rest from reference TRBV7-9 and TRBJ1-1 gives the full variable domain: DTGVSQNPRHKITKRGQNVTFRCDPISEHNRLYWYRQTLGQGPEFLTYFQNEAQLEKSRLLSDRFSAERPKGSFSTLEIQRTEQGDSAMYLCASSFLDRRNTEAFFGQGTRLTVV.

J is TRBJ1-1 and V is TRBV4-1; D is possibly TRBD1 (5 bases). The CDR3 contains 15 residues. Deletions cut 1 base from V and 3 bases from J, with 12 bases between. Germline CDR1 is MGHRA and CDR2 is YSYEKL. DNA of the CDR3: TGCGCCAGCAGCCAAGTGGCACAGGAGTACACTGAAGCTTTCTTT. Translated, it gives CASSQVAQEYTEAFF.

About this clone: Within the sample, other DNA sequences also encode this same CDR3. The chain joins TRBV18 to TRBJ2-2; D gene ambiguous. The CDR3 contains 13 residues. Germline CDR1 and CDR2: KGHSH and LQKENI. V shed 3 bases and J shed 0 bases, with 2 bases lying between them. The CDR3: CASSPPNTGELFF. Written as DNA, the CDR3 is TGTGCCAGCTCACCCCCGAACACCGGGGAGCTGTTTTTT.

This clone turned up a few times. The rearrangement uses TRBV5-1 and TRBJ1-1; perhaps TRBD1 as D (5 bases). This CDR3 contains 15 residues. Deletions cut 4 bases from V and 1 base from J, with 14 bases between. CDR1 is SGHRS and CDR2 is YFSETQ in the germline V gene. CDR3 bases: TGCGCCAGCAGCATGGTTCAGGGTCCGAACACTGAAGCTTTCTTT. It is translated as CASSMVQGPNTEAFF.

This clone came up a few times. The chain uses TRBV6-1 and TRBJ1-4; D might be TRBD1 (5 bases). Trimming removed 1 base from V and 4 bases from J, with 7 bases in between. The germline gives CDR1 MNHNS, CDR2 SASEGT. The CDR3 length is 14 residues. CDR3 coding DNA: TGTGCCAGCAGTGAAGACAGGATTAATGAAAAACTGTTTTTT. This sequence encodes CASSEDRINEKLFF.

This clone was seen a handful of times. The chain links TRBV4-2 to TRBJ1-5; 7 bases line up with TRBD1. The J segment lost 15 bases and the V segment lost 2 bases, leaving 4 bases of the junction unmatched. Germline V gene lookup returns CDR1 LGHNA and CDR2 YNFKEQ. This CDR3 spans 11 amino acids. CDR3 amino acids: CASSQWDSGHF. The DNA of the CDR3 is TGTGCCAGCAGCCAATGGGACAGCGGGCATTTT.

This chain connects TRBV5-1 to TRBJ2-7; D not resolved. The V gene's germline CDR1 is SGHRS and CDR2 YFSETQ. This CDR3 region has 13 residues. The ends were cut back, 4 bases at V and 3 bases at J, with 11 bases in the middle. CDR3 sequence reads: CASSLTLHYEQYF. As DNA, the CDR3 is TGCGCCAGCAGCCTGACACTACACTACGAGCAGTACTTC.

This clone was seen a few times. The CDR3 is CASRDGHYGYTF. The DNA of the CDR3 is TGTGCCAGCAGGGACGGGCACTATGGCTACACCTTC. The rearrangement uses TRBV25-1 and TRBJ1-2; D is uncertain. V lost 6 bases and J 3 bases, leaving 8 bases between the germline ends. The CDR3 totals 12 residues. In germline, CDR1 is MGHDK, CDR2 SYGVNS.

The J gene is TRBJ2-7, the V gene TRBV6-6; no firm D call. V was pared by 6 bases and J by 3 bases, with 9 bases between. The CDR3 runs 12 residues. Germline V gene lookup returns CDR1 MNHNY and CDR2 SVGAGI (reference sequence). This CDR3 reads CASSPDLYEQYF. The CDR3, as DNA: TGTGCCAGCAGCCCGGACCTCTACGAGCAGTACTTC.

This CDR3 reads CASSFGGRGYTF. The CDR3 nucleotides read TGTGCCAGCAGTTTTGGGGGACGAGGCTACACCTTC. The chain has TRBV28 and TRBJ1-2, with a possible D match to TRBD1 (5 bases). CDR3 length: 12 amino acids. From germline, CDR1 is MDHEN and CDR2 SYDVKM. Between the trimmed V and J ends, which lost 3 bases and 8 bases, there was a span of 10 bases.